This TCR beta chain emerged from a study of cytomegalovirus exposure and HLA in healthy donors (dated by TCRdb to about 2017). Regarding the research as a whole: The 666 repertoires of the first cohort and the approximately 130 validation repertoires were produced on the same platform, according to a later analysis. The aim of the study was to test whether cataloging public T cell receptors could identify signatures of past pathogen exposure. Besides the first cohort of approximately 710 subjects, a separate validation cohort made up of 120 different subjects was used. High-throughput TCR immunosequencing, statistical association of individual TCRs with disease status, and machine learning were combined to predict cytomegalovirus infection status.

Preparation of the library involved the immunoSEQ multiplex PCR assay. The original pipeline was this. To diagnose cytomegalovirus status from the catalog of TCR beta chain sequences, a statistical classification framework was built. The table comes from immuneACCESS by way of TCRdb, which keeps in-frame sequences with V and J called. Part of the clones is missing from these tables; in studies checked, under half for an unresolved V gene and the rest for unknown reasons. V and J calls and clone size follow that table, whereas D and trimming were derived from the DNA. This sample comprises about 130,000 clones, more than 80% of them detected only once. Jointly, the top ten make up less than 7% of the sample. Of note for this clone: This receptor's antigen is unknown. The record has no base qualities; no much larger clone is one base away.

The donors were included in the validation cohort of some 110 subjects, a group kept apart from the roughly 670-subject first cohort. General findings and caveats noted by the study authors: All 120 or so repertoires were used to score co-occurrence in the validation cohort in a later analysis, because that analysis had no HLA typing for the cohort. In a later analysis, TCRs clustered in the first cohort were found to also tend to co-occur in the 120 or so validation repertoires, with approximately 93% of cluster scores above 0. The authors suggested that the approach could potentially be extended to other disease states and immunological phenotypes. In vitro tests confirmed that a few of the cytomegalovirus-associated TCR beta chains recognize cytomegalovirus antigens. The study listed 150 to 200 TCR beta chains as associated with cytomegalovirus. Cytomegalovirus status was reported to be diagnosed by the classifier with high specificity and sensitivity in both the original and validation cohorts. Most TCR sequences were observed very rarely across donors, whereas some public TCRs were present in many individuals.

The CDR3 holds 14 amino acids from the cysteine to the phenylalanine. Only CDR3 DNA is held: 42 bases, read in frame from base 1. CDR1 and CDR2 are drawn from the germline V gene: SGHAT, FQNNGV. V and J are truncated by 0 bases and 3 bases respectively, leaving an intervening sequence of 6 bases. This sequence was found in a woman in her twenties or thirties in good health and CMV-seropositive. Recombination joined TRBV11-2 with TRBJ2-1; there is no confident call for the D gene. Specimen: PBMCs. The nucleotide sequence is TGTGCCAGCAGCTTAGACGAGGTCTACAATGAGCAGTTCTTC. Its amino acids are CASSLDEVYNEQFF.